Listed below are T cell receptor beta chains from one sample, sequenced in a study of molecular identifiers for immune sequencing clone quantification. TCRdb ran MiXCR on the PCR reads and lists one entry per CDR3 protein. The sample lists 600,000 to 650,000 distinct CDR3 sequences, 15% to 20% occurring once. Sequencing input: naive CD8+ T cells from blood, with Jurkat cell RNA spiked in. All receptors come from a human donor in good health. Some libraries in this study had Jurkat cell RNA spiked in. Each CDR3 is given with its conserved first and last residue. D genes are given only for firm matches. Only part of the rows carry a size: once, few, many, or a class if the clone is expanded.

TRBJ2-7,few,NA,TRBV28,TGTGCCAGCAACCCCACAGGGATCAACATCTACGAGCAGTACTTC,CASNPTGINIYEQYF
TRBJ2-3,many,NA,TRBV10-3,TGTGCCATCAGTGAACCTGGGGGGGCTCTCACAGATACGCAGTATTTT,CAISEPGGALTDTQYF
TRBJ2-4,many,TRBD1,TRBV15,TGTGCCACCAGTTCGAGACAGGGAGAGGGAAACATTCAGTACTTC,CATSSRQGEGNIQYF
TRBJ1-1,few,NA,TRBV27,TGTGCCAGCAGTTTAGTGACACCCTCGGGCACTGAAGCTTTCTTT,CASSLVTPSGTEAFF
TRBJ1-1,NA,NA,TRBV5-6,TGTGCCAGCAGCTCTTTTAACACTGAAGCTTCCTTT,CASSSFNTEASF
TRBJ2-1,many,NA,TRBV7-3,TGTGCCAGCAGCCCGGATTGGGGGGAGGTACACAATGAGCAGTTCTTC,CASSPDWGEVHNEQFF
TRBJ2-5,many,TRBD1,TRBV7-6,TGTGCCAGCAGCCCCCAGACAGGGGCACTTCTCGAGACCCAGTACTTC,CASSPQTGALLETQYF
TRBJ1-5,many,NA,TRBV12-3/TRBV12-4,TGTGCCAGCAGAGGACGGATTAGCAATCAGCCCCAGCATTTT,CASRGRISNQPQHF
TRBJ2-4,few,TRBD1,TRBV10-1,TGCGCCAGCAGTGAGGGTGCAGGGGGCTCGGACATTCAGTACTTC,CASSEGAGGSDIQYF
TRBJ1-1,many,NA,TRBV6-5,TGTGCCAGCAGTTACACCACAGGGTCCGGGGGCACTGAAGCTTTCTTT,CASSYTTGSGGTEAFF
TRBJ1-5,NA,NA,TRBV6-6,TGTGCCAGCAGTTTCCCTCCGGGGGTTCGAGGCAATCAGCCCCAGCATTTT,CASSFPPGVRGNQPQHF
TRBJ1-5,NA,TRBD1,TRBV15,TGTGCCACCAGCACGGACAGGGGACAACATCAGCCCCAGCATTTT,CATSTDRGQHQPQHF
TRBJ2-1,NA,NA,TRBV29-1,TGCAGCGTTGAATTGGCTTCAGAAACCTACAATGAGCAGTTCTTC,CSVELASETYNEQFF
TRBJ1-1,many,NA,TRBV28,TGTGCCAGCAGTCTACAGGGTTCGATGAACACTGAAGCTTTCTTT,CASSLQGSMNTEAFF
TRBJ2-3,many,NA,TRBV6-5,TGTGCCAGCAGTTACACGGTGGATAGCACAGATACGCAGTATTTT,CASSYTVDSTDTQYF
TRBJ1-2,NA,TRBD1,TRBV5-6,TGTGCCAGCAGCTCGGAGCTGGACAGGGTACGTGGTGGCTACACCTTC,CASSSELDRVRGGYTF
TRBJ2-3,many,TRBD2,TRBV7-6,TGTGCCAGCAGCCTTAGCGGGGGGCGGGCAGATACGCAGTATTTT,CASSLSGGRADTQYF
TRBJ2-2,NA,TRBD2,TRBV19,TGTGCCAGTAGTATCCTAACTAGCGGAGACACCAGGGAGCTGTTTTTT,CASSILTSGDTRELFF
TRBJ2-5,few,NA,TRBV6-6,TGTGCCAGCAGTTACTACTCCCCACTCCAACGGTACCAAGAGACCCAGTACTTC,CASSYYSPLQRYQETQYF
TRBJ2-3,NA,NA,TRBV5-6,TGTGCCAGCAACAAAAGGTGGGGAACAGATACGCAGTATTTT,CASNKRWGTDTQYF
TRBJ2-5,many,TRBD1,TRBV6-5,TGTGCCAGCAGCGGACAGGGGCTTGGAGAGACCCAGTACTTC,CASSGQGLGETQYF
TRBJ2-7,many,NA,TRBV21-1,TGTGCCAGCAGCAAAGTTGGTCCCTACGAGCAGTACTTC,CASSKVGPYEQYF
TRBJ2-7,few,NA,TRBV30,TGTGCCTGGAGTATGGGGAAATTCTACGAGCAGTACTTC,CAWSMGKFYEQYF
TRBJ1-4,many,NA,TRBV4-1,TGCGCCAGCAGCCAAGGCCCAGGGCGGGCCGGAGCTAATGAAAAACTGTTTTTT,CASSQGPGRAGANEKLFF
TRBJ1-1,NA,NA,TRBV11-2,TGTGCCAGCGGTCGTGCGGGGACCCTGAACACTGAAGCTTTCTTT,CASGRAGTLNTEAFF
TRBJ1-5,few,TRBD1,TRBV10-3,TGTGCCATCAGTGAGTCAGGGACAGGGTTTAGCAATCAGCCCCAGCATTTT,CAISESGTGFSNQPQHF
TRBJ2-3,many,TRBD2,TRBV28,TGTGCCAGCAGTTCCGGACTAGCTTCACACACAGATACGCAGTATTTT,CASSSGLASHTDTQYF